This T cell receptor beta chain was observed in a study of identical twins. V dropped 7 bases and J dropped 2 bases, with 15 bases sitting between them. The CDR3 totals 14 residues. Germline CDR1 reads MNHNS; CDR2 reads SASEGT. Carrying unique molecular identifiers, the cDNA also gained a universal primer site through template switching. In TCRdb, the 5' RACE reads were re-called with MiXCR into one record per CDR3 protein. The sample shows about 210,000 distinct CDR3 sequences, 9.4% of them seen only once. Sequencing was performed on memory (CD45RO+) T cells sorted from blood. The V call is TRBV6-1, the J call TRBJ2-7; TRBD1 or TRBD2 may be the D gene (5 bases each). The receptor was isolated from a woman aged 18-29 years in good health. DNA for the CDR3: TGTGCCAGCACCCCGCTCGGGGCCACCTACGAGCAGTACTTC. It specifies CASTPLGATYEQYF.